This entry features one T cell receptor (beta chain) sequence. The data stem from a study of blood T cells in healthy people across ages. Primed by a sample-barcoded 5' primer and a J-beta primer mix, a second PCR proceeded for about 6 to 11 cycles. In TCRdb, the 5' RACE reads were re-called with MiXCR into one record per CDR3 protein. The sample has more than 1,000,000 distinct CDR3 sequences, roughly 24% seen once. The length of the CDR3 is 15 residues. The V gene end was trimmed by 6 bases and the J gene end by 5 bases; junction bases not matched to a gene: 12. In germline, CDR1 is SEHNR, CDR2 FQNEAQ (reference sequence). In addition, the sample was reused for a study of T cells of mothers and their children.

V and J are TRBV7-9 and TRBJ2-5, with 7 positions matching TRBD1. The clonotype was recovered from a girl aged 2-10 years in good health. The specimen sequenced was blood. The CDR3 coding sequence is TGTGCCAGCAGAACAACGACAGGGCCAACCGAGACCCAGTACTTC. It codes for CASRTTTGPTETQYF.